This section outlines one T cell receptor (beta chain) sequence together with its context. The CDR3 has 13 residues. Trimming removed 4 bases from V and 3 bases from J, with 10 bases in between. Germline values: CDR1 LGHDT, CDR2 YNNKEL (reference sequence). This sample was included in a study of blood T cell repertoires in COVID-19. Across the study: PBMCs, B-cell-depleted T cells, or T cells provided the cDNA or gDNA that made up the material.

TCRdb's table, derived via immunoSEQ multiplex PCR, lists solely in-frame clones and lacks some. Here the sample spans over 100,000 clones, approximately 80% being singletons. This clonotype was obtained from a woman between 70 and 85 years old with acute or convalescent COVID-19. The genes are TRBV3-1 (or the pseudogene TRBV3-2) and TRBJ2-7, with D perhaps matching TRBD1 (5 bases). Specimen: peripheral blood. DNA of the CDR3: TGTGCCAGCAGCCTAGGACAATACTACGAGCAGTACTTC. Its protein product is CASSLGQYYEQYF.